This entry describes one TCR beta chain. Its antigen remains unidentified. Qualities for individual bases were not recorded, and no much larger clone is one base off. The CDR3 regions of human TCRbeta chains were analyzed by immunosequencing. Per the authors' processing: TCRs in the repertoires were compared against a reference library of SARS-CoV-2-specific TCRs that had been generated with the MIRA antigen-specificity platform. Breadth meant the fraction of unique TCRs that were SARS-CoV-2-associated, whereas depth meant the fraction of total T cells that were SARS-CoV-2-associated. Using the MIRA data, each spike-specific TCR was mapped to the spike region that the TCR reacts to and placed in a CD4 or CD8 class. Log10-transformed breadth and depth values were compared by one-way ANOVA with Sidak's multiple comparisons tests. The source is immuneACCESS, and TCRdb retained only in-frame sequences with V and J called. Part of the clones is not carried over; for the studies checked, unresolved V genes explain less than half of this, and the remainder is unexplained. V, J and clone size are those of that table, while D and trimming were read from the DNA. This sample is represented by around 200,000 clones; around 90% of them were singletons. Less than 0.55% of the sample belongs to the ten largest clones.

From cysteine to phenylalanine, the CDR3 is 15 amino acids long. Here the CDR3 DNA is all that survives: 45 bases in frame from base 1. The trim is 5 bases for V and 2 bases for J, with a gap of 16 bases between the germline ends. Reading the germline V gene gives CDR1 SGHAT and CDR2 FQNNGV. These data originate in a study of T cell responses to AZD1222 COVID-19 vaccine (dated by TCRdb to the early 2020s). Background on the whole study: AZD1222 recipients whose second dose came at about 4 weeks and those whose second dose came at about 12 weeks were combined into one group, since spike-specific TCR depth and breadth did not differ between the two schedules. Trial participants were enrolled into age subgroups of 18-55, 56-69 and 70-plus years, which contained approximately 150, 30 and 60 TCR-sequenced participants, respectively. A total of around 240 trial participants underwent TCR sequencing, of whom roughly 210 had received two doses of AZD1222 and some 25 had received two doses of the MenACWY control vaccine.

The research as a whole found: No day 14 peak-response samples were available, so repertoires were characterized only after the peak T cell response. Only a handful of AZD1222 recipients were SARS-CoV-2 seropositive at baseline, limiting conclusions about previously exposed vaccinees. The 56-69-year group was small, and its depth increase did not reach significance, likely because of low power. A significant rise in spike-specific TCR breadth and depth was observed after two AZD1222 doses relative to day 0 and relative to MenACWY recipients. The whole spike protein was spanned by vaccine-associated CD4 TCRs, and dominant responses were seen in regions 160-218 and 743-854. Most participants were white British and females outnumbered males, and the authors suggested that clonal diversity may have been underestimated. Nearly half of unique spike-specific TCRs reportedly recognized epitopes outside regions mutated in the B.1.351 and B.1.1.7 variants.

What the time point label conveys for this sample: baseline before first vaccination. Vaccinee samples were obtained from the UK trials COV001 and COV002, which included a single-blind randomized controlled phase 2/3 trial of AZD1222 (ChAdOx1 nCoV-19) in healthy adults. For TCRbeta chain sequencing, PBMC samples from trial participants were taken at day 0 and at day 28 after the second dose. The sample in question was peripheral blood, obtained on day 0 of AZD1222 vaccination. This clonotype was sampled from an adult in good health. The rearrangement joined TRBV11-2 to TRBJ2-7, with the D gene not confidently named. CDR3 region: CASSLSGHRTYEQYF. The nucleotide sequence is TGTGCCAGCAGCCTGTCCGGGCACCGAACCTACGAGCAGTACTTC.